This T cell receptor beta chain was captured by sequencing in a study of shared clonotypes between healthy human individuals. Study-wide points: Researchers sampled blood only, noting tissue repertoires likely differ.

Researchers partitioned CD4+ cells into CD45RA+ naive and CD45RA-negative memory subsets. This clone has a single count. Its cognate antigen is unknown. Assay used: immunoSEQ multiplex PCR; TCRdb lists only in-frame clones, some missing. The sample includes approximately 2.1 million clones, about 92% of them seen just once. The CDR3 spans 14 residues. Germline V lookup: CDR1 SNHLY, CDR2 FYNNEI. V lost 6 bases to trimming and J lost 0 bases; unmatched junction nucleotides: 3. This TCR was sampled from a man in his late teens or twenties in good health. Some clones in this sample may be carry-over from other donors' samples. Sample: naive CD4+ T cells from PBMCs. The subset is: CD45RA+ positively selected. The rearrangement uses TRBV2 and TRBJ2-3, with 7 positions matching TRBD1. CDR3 loop: CASSADRSTDTQYF. CDR3 nucleotides: TGTGCCAGCAGCGCGGACAGGAGCACAGATACGCAGTATTTT.